The clone carrying this T cell receptor beta chain was recorded a few times. Its cognate antigen is unknown. This entry comes from a study of beta chain features in type 1 diabetes. Regarding the study as a whole: Healthy donors had naive, central memory and Treg TCRB repertoires that appeared less similar than those seen among patients. Researchers could not determine here whether HLA type influences TCRB rearrangement.

The germline V and J ends were trimmed by 4 bases and 8 bases, with 12 bases remaining between them. The V gene's germline CDR1 is SNHLY and CDR2 FYNNEI. The CDR3 runs 13 residues. The isolated RNA, all of it, was reverse transcribed, so expressed TCRB transcripts were what got sequenced. The data were produced by immunoSEQ multiplex PCR, yet TCRdb's version contains in-frame clones alone and is incomplete. This sample has about 150,000 clones, with around 10% found just once. The specimen sequenced was central memory CD4+ T cells from blood. J is TRBJ2-1 and V is TRBV2; tentatively, D is TRBD1 or TRBD2 (5 bases each). The sequence came from a man between 18 and 29 years old in good health. CDR3 nucleotide sequence: TGTGCCAGCAGTGTACAGGAGGTTTATGAGCAGTTCTTC. Translating it yields CASSVQEVYEQFF.